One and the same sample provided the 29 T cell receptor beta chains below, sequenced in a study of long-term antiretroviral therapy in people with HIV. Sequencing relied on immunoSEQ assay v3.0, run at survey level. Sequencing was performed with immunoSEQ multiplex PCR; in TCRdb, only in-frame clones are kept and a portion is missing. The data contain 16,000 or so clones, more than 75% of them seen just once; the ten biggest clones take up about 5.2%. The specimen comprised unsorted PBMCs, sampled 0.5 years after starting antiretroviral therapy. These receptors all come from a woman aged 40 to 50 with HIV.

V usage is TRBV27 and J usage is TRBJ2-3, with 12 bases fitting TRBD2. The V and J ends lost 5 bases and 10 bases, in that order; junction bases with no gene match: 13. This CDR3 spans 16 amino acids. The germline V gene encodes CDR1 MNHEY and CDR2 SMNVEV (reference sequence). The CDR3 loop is CASSPVLAGGRMAQYF. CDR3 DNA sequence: TGTGCCAGCAGTCCCGTCCTAGCGGGAGGGCGGATGGCGCAGTATTTT.

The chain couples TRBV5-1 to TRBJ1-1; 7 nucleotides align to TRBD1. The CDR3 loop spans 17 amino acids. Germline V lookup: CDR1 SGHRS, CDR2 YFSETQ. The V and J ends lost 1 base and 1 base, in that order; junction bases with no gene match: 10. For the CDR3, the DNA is TGCGCCAGCAGCTTGACGATCTGGCGACAGGGGAACACTGAAGCTTTCTTT. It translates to CASSLTIWRQGNTEAFF.

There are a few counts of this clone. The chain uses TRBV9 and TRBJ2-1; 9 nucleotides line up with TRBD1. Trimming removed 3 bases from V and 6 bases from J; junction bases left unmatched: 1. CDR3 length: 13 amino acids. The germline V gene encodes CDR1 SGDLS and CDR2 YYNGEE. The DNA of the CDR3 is TGTGCCAGCAGCGCGGACAGGGGCAATGAGCAGTTCTTC. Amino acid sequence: CASSADRGNEQFF.

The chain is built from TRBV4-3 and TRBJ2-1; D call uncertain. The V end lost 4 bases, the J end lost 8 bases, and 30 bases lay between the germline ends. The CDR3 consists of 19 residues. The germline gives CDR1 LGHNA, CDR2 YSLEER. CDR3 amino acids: CASSPEAGPLLGSPYEQFF. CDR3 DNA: TGCGCCAGCAGCCCAGAAGCCGGGCCCCTCTTGGGTAGTCCTTATGAGCAGTTCTTC.

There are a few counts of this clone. The CDR3 nucleotides read TGTGCCAGCAGCCAAGACCACTACGAGCAGTACTTC. Amino acid sequence: CASSQDHYEQYF. The chain carries TRBV7-9 and TRBJ2-7, with D unresolved. CDR1 and CDR2 (germline): SEHNR, FQNEAQ (reference sequence). Trimming took off 5 bases at V and 3 bases at J, with 8 bases between the two ends. The CDR3 length is 12 residues. Drawing the rest from reference TRBV7-9 and TRBJ2-7, the complete variable domain is DTGVSQNPRHKITKRGQNVTFRCDPISEHNRLYWYRQTLGQGPEFLTYFQNEAQLEKSRLLSDRFSAERPKGSFSTLEIQRTEQGDSAMYLCASSQDHYEQYFGPGTRLTVT.

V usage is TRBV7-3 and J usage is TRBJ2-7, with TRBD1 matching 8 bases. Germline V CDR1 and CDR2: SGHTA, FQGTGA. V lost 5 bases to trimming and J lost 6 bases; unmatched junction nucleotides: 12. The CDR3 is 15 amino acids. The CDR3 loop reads CASSHTGTGLGEQYF. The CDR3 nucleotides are TGTGCCAGCAGCCACACCGGGACAGGTCTCGGCGAGCAGTACTTC.

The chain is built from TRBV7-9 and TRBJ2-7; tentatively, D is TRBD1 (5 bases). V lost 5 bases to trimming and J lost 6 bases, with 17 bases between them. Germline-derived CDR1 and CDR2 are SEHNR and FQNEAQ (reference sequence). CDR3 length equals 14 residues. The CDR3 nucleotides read TGTGCCAGCAGCCAAGACAGAAGTCTCGGCGAGCAGTACTTC. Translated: CASSQDRSLGEQYF.

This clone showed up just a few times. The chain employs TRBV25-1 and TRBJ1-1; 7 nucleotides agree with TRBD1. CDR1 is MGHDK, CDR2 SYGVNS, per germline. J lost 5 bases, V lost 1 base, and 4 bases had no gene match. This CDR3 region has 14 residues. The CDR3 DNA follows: TGTGCCAGCAGTGAATCAGGGGGGAGTACTGAAGCTTTCTTT. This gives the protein CASSESGGSTEAFF.

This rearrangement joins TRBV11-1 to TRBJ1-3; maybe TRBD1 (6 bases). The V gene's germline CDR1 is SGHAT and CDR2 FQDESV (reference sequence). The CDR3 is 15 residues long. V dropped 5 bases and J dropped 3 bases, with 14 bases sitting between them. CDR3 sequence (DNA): TGTGCCAGCAGCGCCGGACAGAACCATGGAAACACCATATATTTT. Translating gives CASSAGQNHGNTIYF.

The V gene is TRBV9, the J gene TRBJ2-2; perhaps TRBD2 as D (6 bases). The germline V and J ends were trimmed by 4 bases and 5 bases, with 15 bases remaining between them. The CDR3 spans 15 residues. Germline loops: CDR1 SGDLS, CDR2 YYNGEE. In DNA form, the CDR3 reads TGTGCCAGCAGCTTTCTCGGGGAGGTGACCGGGGAGCTGTTTTTT. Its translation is CASSFLGEVTGELFF.

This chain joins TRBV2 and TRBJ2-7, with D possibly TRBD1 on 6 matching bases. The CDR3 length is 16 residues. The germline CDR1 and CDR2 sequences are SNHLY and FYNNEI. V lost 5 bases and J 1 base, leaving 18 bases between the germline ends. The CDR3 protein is CASSHLLGTSSYEQYF. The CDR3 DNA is TGTGCCAGCAGTCACCTACTGGGGACATCATCCTACGAGCAGTACTTC.

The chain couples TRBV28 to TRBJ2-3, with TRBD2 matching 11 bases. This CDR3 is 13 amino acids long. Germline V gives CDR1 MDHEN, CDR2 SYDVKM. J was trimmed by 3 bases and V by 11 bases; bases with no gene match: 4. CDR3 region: CAGRLAGTDTQYF. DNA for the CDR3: TGTGCCGGCCGACTAGCGGGAACAGATACGCAGTATTTT.

Here the CDR3 DNA reads TGTGCCAGCGGAACGGATTCCTACGAGCAGTACTTC. It encodes CASGTDSYEQYF. The chain is built from TRBV7-9 and TRBJ2-7; D ambiguous. This CDR3 spans 12 amino acids. Germline V gene sequence: CDR1 SEHNR, CDR2 FQNEAQ (reference sequence). V lost 8 bases to trimming and J lost 1 base, with 9 bases between them.

Written as DNA, the CDR3 is TGCGCCAGCAGCCAAATAATTCAGACTCGGGGGGGAGATGAGCAGTACTTC. Translation gives CASSQIIQTRGGDEQYF. The chain combines TRBV4-1 with TRBJ2-7; 8 bases are shared with TRBD2. The trim removed 2 bases at V and 7 bases at J, leaving 16 bases unmatched. This CDR3 is built from 17 residues. Per the germline V gene, CDR1 is MGHRA and CDR2 is YSYEKL.

CDR3 bases: TGTGCCAGCAGTCTTACCGGGACAGAAATAAATCAGCCCCAGCATTTT. Amino acid sequence: CASSLTGTEINQPQHF. The rearrangement uses TRBV7-2 and TRBJ1-5; 7 bases align to TRBD1. V shed 6 bases, J shed 4 bases, and the junction held 12 bases outside the gene matches. This CDR3 has 16 amino acids. Germline assignment: CDR1 SGHTA and CDR2 FQGNSA.

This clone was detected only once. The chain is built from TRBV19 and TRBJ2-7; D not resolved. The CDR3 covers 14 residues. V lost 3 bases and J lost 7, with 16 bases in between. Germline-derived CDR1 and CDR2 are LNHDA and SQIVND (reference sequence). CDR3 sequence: CASSITEHPKEQYF. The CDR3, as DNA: TGTGCCAGTAGTATCACAGAACACCCTAAGGAGCAGTACTTC.

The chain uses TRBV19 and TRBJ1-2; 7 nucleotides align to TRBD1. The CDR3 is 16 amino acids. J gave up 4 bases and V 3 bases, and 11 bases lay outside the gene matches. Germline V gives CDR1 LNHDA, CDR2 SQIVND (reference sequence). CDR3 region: CASSIYRQGGSYGYTF. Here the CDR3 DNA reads TGTGCCAGTAGTATCTATCGACAGGGAGGTAGCTATGGCTACACCTTC.

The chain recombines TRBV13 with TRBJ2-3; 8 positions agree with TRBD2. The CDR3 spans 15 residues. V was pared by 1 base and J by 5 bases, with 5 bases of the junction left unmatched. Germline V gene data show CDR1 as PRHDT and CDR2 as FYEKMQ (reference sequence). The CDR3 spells CASSLAGGPIDTQYF. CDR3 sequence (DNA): TGTGCCAGCAGCTTAGCGGGAGGGCCGATAGATACGCAGTATTTT.

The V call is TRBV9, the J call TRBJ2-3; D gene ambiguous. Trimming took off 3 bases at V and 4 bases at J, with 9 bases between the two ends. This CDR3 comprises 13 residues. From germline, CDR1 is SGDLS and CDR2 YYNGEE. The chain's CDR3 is CASSGGYSDTQYF. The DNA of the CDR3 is TGTGCCAGCAGCGGGGGATATTCAGATACGCAGTATTTT.

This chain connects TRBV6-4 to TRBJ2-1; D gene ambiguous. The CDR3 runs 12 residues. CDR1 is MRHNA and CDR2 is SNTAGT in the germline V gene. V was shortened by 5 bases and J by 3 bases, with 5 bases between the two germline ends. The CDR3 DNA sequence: TGTGCCAGCAGTCACAACTACAATGAGCAGTTCTTC. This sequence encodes CASSHNYNEQFF.

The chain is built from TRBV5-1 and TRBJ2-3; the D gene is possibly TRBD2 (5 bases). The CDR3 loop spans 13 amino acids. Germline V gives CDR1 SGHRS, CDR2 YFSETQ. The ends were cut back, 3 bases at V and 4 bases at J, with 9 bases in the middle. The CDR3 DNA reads TGCGCCAGCAGCTCGGACTCACCAGATACGCAGTATTTT. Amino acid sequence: CASSSDSPDTQYF.

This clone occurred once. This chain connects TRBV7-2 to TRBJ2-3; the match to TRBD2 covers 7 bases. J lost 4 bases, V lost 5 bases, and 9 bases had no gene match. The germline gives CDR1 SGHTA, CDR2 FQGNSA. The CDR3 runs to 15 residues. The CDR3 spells CASSIPAGIADTQYF. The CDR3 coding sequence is TGTGCCAGCAGCATACCAGCGGGAATCGCAGATACGCAGTATTTT.

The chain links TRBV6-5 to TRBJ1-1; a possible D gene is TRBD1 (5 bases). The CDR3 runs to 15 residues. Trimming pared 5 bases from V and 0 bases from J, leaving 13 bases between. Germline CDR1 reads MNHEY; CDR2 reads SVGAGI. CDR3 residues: CASSRQQQMNTEAFF. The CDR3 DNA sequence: TGTGCCAGCAGTCGACAGCAACAGATGAACACTGAAGCTTTCTTT.

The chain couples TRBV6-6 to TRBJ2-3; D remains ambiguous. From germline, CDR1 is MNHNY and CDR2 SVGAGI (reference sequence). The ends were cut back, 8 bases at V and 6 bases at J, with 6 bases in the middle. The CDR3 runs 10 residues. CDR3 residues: CASGRDTQYF. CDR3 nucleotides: TGTGCCAGCGGAAGGGATACGCAGTATTTT.

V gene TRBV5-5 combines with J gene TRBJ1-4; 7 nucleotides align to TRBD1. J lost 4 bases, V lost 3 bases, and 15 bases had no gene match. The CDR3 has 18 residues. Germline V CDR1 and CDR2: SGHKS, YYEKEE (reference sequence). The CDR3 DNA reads TGTGCCAGCAGCTCAACAACAGGGGAATCCGTCCATAATGAAAAACTGTTTTTT. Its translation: CASSSTTGESVHNEKLFF. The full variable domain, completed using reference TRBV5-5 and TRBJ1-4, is DAGVTQSPTHLIKTRGQQVTLRCSPISGHKSVSWYQQVLGQGPQFIFQYYEKEERGRGNFPDRFSARQFPNYSSELNVNALLLGDSALYLCASSSTTGESVHNEKLFFGSGTQLSVL.

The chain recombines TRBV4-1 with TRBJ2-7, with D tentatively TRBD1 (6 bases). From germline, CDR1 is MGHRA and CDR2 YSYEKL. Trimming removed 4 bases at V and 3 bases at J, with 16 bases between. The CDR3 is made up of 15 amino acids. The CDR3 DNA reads TGCGCCAGCAGCCGTCAAGGAGGACAGATCTACGAGCAGTACTTC. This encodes CASSRQGGQIYEQYF.

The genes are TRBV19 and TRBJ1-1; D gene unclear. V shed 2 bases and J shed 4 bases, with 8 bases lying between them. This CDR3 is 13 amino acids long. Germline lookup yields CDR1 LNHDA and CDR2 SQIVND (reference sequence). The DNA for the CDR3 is TGTGCCAGTAGTATAAGCCCTGCCACTGAAGCTTTCTTT. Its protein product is CASSISPATEAFF. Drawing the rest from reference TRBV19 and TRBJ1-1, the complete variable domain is DGGITQSPKYLFRKEGQNVTLSCEQNLNHDAMYWYRQDPGQGLRLIYYSQIVNDFQKGDIAEGYSVSREKKESFPLTVTSAQKNPTAFYLCASSISPATEAFFGQGTRLTVV.

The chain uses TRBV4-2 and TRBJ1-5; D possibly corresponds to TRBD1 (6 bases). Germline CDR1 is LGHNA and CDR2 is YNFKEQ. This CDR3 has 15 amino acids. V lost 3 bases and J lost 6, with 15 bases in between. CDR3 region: CASSQEEGGSQPQHF. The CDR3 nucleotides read TGTGCCAGCAGCCAGGAAGAAGGGGGGAGTCAGCCCCAGCATTTT.

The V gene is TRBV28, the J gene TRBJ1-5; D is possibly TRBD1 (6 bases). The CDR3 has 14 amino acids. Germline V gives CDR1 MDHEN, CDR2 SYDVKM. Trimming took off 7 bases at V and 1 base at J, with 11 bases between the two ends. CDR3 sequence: CASNTGKSNQPQHF. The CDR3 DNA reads TGTGCCAGCAACACAGGGAAAAGCAATCAGCCCCAGCATTTT.